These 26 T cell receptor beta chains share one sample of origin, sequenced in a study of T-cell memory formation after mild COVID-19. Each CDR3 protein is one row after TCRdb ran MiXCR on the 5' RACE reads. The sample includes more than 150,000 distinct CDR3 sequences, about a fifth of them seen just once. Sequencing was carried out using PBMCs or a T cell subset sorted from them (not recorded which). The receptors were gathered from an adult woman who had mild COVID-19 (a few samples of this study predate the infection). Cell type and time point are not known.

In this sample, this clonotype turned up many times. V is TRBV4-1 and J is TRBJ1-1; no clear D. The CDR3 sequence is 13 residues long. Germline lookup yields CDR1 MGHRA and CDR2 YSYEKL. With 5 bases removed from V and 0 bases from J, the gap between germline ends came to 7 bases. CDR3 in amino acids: CASSYDMNTEAFF. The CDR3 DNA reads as TGCGCCAGCAGCTATGACATGAACACTGAAGCTTTCTTT.

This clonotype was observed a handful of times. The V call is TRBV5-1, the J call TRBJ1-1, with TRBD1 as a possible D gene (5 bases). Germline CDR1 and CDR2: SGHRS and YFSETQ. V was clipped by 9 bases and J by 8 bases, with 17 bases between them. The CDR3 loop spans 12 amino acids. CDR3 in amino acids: CATTGGGGEAFF. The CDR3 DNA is TGCGCCACTACCGGGGGGGGTGGCGAAGCTTTCTTT.

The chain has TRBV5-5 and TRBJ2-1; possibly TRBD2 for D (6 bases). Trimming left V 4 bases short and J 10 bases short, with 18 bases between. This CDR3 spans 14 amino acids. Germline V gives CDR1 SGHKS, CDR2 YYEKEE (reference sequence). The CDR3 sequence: CASSPLWGVREQFF. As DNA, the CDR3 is TGTGCCAGCAGCCCGCTTTGGGGGGTGCGGGAGCAGTTCTTC. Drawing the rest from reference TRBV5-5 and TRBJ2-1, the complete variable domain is DAGVTQSPTHLIKTRGQQVTLRCSPISGHKSVSWYQQVLGQGPQFIFQYYEKEERGRGNFPDRFSARQFPNYSSELNVNALLLGDSALYLCASSPLWGVREQFFGPGTRLTVL.

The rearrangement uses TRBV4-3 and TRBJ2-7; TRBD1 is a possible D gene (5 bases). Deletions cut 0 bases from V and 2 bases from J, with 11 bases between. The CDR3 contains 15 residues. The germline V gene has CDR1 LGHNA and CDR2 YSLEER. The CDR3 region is CASSQDVRAAYEQYF. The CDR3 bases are TGCGCCAGCAGCCAAGATGTCAGGGCTGCCTACGAGCAGTACTTC.

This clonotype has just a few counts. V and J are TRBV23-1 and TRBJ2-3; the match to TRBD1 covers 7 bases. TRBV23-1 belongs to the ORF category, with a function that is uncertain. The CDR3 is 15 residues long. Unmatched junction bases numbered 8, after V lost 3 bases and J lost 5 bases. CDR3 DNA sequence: TGCGCCAGCAGTCATACTCCTCAGGGGGAAGATACGCAGTATTTT. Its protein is CASSHTPQGEDTQYF.

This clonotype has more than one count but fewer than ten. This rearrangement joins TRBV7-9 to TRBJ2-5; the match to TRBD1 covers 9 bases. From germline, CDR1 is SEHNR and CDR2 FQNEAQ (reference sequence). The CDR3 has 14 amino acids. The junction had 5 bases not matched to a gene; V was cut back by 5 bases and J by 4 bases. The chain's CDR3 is CASSPRDRAETQYF. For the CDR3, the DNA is TGTGCCAGCAGCCCCCGGGACAGGGCAGAGACCCAGTACTTC. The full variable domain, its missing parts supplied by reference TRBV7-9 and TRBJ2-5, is DTGVSQNPRHKITKRGQNVTFRCDPISEHNRLYWYRQTLGQGPEFLTYFQNEAQLEKSRLLSDRFSAERPKGSFSTLEIQRTEQGDSAMYLCASSPRDRAETQYFGPGTRLLVL.

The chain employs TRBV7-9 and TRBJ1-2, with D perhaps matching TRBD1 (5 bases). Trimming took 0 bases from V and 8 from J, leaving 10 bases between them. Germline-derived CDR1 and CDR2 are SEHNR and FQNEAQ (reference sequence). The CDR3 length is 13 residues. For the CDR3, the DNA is TGTGCCAGCAGCTTAGCGGCAGGGCTGGGCTACACCTTC. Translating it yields CASSLAAGLGYTF.

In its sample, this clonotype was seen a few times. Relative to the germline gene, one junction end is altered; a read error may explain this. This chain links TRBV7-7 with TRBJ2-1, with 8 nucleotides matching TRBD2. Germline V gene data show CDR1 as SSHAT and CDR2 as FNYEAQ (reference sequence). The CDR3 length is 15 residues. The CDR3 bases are TGTGCTAGCAGCTTAGACGACGGGAGGGCCAATGAGCAGTTCTTC. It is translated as CASSLDDGRANEQFF.

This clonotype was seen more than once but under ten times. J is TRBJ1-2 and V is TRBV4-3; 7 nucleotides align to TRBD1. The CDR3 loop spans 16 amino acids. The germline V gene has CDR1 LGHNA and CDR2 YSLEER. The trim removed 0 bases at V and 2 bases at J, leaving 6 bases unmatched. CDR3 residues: CASSQEVQGENYGYTF. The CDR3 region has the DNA TGCGCCAGCAGCCAAGAGGTTCAGGGGGAGAACTATGGCTACACCTTC.

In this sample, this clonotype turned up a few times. The CDR3: CASSFRAGGYEQFF. CDR3 nucleotides: TGTGCCAGCAGCTTTCGGGCAGGGGGCTATGAGCAGTTCTTC. The chain employs TRBV5-5 and TRBJ2-1; TRBD1 aligns across 8 bases. Germline CDR1 and CDR2: SGHKS and YYEKEE (reference sequence). The J segment lost 8 bases and the V segment lost 2 bases, leaving 6 bases of the junction unmatched. The CDR3 is made up of 14 amino acids.

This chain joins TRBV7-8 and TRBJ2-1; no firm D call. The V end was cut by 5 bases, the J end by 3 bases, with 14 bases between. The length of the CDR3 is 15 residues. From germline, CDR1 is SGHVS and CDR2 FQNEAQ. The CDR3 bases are TGTGCCAGCAGCCTAGTAGGCGCAGACTACAATGAGCAGTTCTTC. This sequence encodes CASSLVGADYNEQFF.

The CDR3 loop is CASSEKTTSPANTGELFF. The CDR3 DNA is TGTGCCAGCAGTGAAAAGACTACTTCACCTGCTAACACCGGGGAGCTGTTTTTT. The chain is built from TRBV2 and TRBJ2-2; D is possibly TRBD2 (5 bases). Per the germline V gene, CDR1 is SNHLY and CDR2 is FYNNEI. CDR3 length: 18 residues. V was pared by 2 bases and J by 2 bases, with 18 bases between. Full variable domain (outside the CDR3, taken from reference TRBV2 and TRBJ2-2): EPEVTQTPSHQVTQMGQEVILRCVPISNHLYFYWYRQILGQKVEFLVSFYNNEISEKSEIFDDQFSVERPDGSNFTLKIRSTKLEDSAMYFCASSEKTTSPANTGELFFGEGSRLTVL.

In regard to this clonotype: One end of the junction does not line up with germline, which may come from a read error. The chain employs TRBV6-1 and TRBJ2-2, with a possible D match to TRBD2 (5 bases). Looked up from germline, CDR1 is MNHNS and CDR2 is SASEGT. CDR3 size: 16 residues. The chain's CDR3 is CASSEALTLKTGELYF. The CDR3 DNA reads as TGTGCCAGCAGTGAAGCGCTTACATTAAAAACCGGGGAGCTGTATTTT.

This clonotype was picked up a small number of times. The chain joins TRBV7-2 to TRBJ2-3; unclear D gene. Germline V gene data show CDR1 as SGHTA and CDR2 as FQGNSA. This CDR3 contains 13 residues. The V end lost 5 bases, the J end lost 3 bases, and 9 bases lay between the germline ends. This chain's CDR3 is CASSPVETDTQYF. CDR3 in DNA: TGTGCCAGCAGCCCCGTGGAGACAGATACGCAGTATTTT.

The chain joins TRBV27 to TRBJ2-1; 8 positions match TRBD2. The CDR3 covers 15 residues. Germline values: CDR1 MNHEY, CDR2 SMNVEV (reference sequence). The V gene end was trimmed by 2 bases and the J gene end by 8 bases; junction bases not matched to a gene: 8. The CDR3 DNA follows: TGTGCCAGCAGTTTAGGCGGGAGGAGGTTCGATGAGCAGTTCTTC. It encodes CASSLGGRRFDEQFF.

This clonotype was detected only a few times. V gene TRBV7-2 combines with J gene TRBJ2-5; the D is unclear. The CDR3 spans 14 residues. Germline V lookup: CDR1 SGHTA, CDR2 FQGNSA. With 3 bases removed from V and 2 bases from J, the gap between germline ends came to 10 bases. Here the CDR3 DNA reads TGTGCCAGCAGCTTCGTTCCAGGACAAGAGACCCAGTACTTC. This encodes CASSFVPGQETQYF.

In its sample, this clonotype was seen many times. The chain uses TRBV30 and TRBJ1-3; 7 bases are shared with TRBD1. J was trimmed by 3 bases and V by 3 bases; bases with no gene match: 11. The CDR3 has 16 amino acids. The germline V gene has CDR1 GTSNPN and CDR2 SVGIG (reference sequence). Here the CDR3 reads CAWRLNRGYGGNTIYF. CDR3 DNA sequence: TGTGCCTGGAGGCTCAACAGGGGATATGGTGGAAACACCATATATTTT.

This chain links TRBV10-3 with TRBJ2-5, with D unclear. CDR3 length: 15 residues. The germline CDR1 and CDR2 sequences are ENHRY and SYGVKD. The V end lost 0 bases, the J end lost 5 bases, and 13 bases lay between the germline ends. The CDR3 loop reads CAISESKGAPETQYF. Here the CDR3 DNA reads TGTGCCATCAGTGAGTCGAAGGGCGCCCCGGAGACCCAGTACTTC.

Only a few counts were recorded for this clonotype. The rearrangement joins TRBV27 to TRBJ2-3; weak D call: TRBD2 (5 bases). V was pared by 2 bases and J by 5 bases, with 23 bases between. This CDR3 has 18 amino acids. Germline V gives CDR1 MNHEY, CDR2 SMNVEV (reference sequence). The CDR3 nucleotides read TGTGCCAGCAGTTTAATCCCGGGGAGTATTGGAGTTATAGATACGCAGTATTTT. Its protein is CASSLIPGSIGVIDTQYF.

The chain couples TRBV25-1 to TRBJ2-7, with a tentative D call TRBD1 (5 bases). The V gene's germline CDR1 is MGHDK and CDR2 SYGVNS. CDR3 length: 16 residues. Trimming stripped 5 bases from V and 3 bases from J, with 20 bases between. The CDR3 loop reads CASSPLEAGSLYEQYF. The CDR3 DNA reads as TGTGCCAGCAGTCCCCTAGAGGCAGGGTCTCTCTACGAGCAGTACTTC.

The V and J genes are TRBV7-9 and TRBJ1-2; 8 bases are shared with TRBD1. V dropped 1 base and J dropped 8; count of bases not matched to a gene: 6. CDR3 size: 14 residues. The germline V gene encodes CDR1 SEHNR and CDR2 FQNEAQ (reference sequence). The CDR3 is CASSLGDRGDGYTF. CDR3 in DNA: TGTGCCAGCAGCTTAGGTGACAGGGGTGACGGCTACACCTTC.

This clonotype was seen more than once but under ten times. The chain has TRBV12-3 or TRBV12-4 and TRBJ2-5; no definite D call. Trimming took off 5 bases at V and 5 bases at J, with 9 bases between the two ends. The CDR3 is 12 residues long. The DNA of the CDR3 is TGTGCCAGCAGTCTCCCCCGGGAGACCCAGTACTTC. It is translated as CASSLPRETQYF.

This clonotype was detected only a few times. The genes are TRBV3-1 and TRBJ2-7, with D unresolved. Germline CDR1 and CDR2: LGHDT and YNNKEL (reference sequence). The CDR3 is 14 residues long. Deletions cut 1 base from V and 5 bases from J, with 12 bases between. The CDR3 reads CASSQGTGPHEQYF. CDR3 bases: TGTGCCAGCAGCCAAGGTACCGGTCCCCACGAGCAGTACTTC.

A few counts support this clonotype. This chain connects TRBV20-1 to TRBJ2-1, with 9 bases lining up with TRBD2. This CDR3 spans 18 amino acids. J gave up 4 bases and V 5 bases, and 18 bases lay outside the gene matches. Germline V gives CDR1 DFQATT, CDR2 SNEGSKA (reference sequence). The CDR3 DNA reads TGCAGTGCTCCCCCGAATCCCCTTAGCGGGAGATCGTACAATGAGCAGTTCTTC. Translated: CSAPPNPLSGRSYNEQFF.

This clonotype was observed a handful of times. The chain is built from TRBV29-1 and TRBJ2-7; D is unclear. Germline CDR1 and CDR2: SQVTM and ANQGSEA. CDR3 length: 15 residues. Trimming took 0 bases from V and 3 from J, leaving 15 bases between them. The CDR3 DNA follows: TGCAGCGTTGAAGATCAGATCGGCAGTTACTACGAGCAGTACTTC. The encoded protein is CSVEDQIGSYYEQYF.

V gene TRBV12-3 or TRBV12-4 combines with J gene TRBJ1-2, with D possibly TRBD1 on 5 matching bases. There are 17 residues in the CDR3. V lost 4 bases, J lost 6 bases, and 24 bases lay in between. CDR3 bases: TGTGCCAGCAGTTGGAGCGGGGCAGGGATGATTTCGGATGGCTACACCTTC. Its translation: CASSWSGAGMISDGYTF.